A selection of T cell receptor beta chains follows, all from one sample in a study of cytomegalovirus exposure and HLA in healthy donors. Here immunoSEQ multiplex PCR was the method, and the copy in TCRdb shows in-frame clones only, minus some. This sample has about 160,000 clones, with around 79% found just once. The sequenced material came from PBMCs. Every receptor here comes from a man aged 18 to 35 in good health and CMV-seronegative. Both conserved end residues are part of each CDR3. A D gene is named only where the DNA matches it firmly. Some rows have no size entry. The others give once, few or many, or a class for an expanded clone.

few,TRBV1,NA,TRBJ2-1,CTSSYSGDEQFF,TGCACCAGCAGTTACAGTGGCGATGAGCAGTTCTTC
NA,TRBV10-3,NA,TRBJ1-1,CAISDHLDSKGTEAFF,TGTGCCATCAGTGACCATTTAGACAGTAAAGGCACTGAAGCTTTCTTT
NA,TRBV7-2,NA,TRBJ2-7,CASSSPRSYEQYF,TGTGCCAGCAGCTCCCCTAGGTCCTACGAGCAGTACTTC
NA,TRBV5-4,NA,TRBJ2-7,CASSLGLPSYEQYF,TGTGCCAGCAGCTTGGGACTGCCCTCCTACGAGCAGTACTTC
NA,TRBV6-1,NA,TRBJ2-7,CASSEGGRTSYEQYF,TGTGCCAGCAGCGAAGGGGGGCGGACCTCCTACGAGCAGTACTTC
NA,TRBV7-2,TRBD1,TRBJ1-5,CASSETGGPQPQHF,TGTGCCAGCAGCGAGACAGGGGGCCCTCAGCCCCAGCATTTT
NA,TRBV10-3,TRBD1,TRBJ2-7,CATHGPQGGDEQYF,TGTGCCACCCATGGGCCACAGGGGGGAGACGAGCAGTACTTC
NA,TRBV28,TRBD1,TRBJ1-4,CASSPSSGDSRGTNEKLFF,TGTGCCAGCAGTCCCTCCTCCGGGGACAGTCGAGGCACTAATGAAAAACTGTTTTTT
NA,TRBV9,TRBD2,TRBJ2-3,CASAASGKSDTQYF,TGTGCCAGCGCGGCGAGCGGGAAGTCAGATACGCAGTATTTT
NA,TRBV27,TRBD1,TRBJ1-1,CASSFGTGRDTEAFF,TGTGCCAGCAGTTTCGGGACAGGGAGGGACACTGAAGCTTTCTTT
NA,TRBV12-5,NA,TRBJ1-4,CASGLVRDIATNEKLFF,TGTGCTAGTGGTTTGGTACGTGACATTGCAACTAATGAAAAACTGTTTTTT
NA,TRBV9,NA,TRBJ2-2,CASSVRTGELFF,TGTGCCAGCAGCGTCCGCACCGGGGAGCTGTTTTTT
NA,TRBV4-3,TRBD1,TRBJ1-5,CVSSQDLAGTGDDSNQPQHF,TGCGTCAGCAGCCAAGATCTAGCCGGGACAGGGGATGATAGCAATCAGCCCCAGCATTTT
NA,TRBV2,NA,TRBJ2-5,CASLVSPLGAQYF,TGTGCCAGCCTCGTTAGCCCCCTCGGGGCCCAGTACTTC
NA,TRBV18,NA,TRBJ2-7,CASSQGSTYEQYF,TGTGCCAGCTCCCAAGGGAGTACCTACGAGCAGTACTTC
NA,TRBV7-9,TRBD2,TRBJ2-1,CASTPTSGTEQFF,TGTGCCAGCACCCCGACTAGCGGGACTGAGCAGTTCTTC
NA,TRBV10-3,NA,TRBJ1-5,CAIRGEGGQPQHF,TGTGCCATCCGAGGAGAGGGCGGTCAGCCCCAGCATTTT
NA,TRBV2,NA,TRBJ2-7,CASSDLGISYEQYF,TGTGCCAGCAGTGATTTGGGCATCTCCTACGAGCAGTACTTC
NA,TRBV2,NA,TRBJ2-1,CASSPALYNEQFF,TGTGCCAGCTCCCCAGCGCTCTACAATGAGCAGTTCTTC
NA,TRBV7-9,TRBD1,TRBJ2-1,CASSSQGSNGQFF,TGTGCCAGCAGCTCACAGGGGAGCAATGGGCAGTTCTTC
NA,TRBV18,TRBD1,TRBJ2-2,CASSPGTDTGELFF,TGTGCCAGCTCACCCGGGACAGACACCGGGGAGCTGTTTTTT
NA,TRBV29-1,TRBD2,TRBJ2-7,CSVPKGASGTTRGEQYF,TGCAGCGTCCCAAAAGGAGCTAGCGGGACAACGAGGGGCGAGCAGTACTTC
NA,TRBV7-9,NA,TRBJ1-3,CASSLVSGNTIYF,TGTGCCAGCAGCTTAGTGAGCGGAAACACCATATATTTT
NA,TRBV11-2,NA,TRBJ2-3,CASSLVVAETDTQYF,TGTGCCAGCAGCTTAGTAGTGGCGGAGACAGATACGCAGTATTTT